Reported below is one T cell receptor beta chain. Resolution of symptoms, clearance, or two negative PCRs was present in recovered Cohort 3 donors. This specimen comes from a study of blood T cell repertoires in COVID-19. Produced via immunoSEQ multiplex PCR; TCRdb's table is partial and in-frame only. In the table there are 250,000 or so clones, nearly 90% of which are singletons. The CDR3 totals 14 residues. Germline CDR1 is MDHEN and CDR2 is SYDVKM. Trimming at V came to 2 bases and at J to 4 bases, leaving 4 bases not matched to a gene. The J gene is TRBJ1-1, the V gene TRBV28; 7 positions agree with TRBD1. The specimen was PBMCs or T cells enriched from blood (not recorded which). This TCR came from a man aged 30-40 years who had recovered from COVID-19. CDR3 coding DNA: TGTGCCAGCAGTTTAGAGACAGGGTTCACTGAAGCTTTCTTT. It codes for CASSLETGFTEAFF.